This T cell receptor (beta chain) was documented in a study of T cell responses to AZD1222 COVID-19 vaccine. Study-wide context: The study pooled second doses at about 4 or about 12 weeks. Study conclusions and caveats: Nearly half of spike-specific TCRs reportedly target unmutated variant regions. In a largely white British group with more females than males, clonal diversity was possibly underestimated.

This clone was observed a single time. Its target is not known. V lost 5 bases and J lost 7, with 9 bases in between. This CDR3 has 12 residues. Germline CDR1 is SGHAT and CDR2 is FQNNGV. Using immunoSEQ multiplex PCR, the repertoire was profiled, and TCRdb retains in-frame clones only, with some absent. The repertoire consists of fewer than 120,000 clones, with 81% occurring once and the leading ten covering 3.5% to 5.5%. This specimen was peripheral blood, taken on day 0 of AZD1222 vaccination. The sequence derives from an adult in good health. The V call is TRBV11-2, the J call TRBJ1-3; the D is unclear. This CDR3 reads CASSPQRNTIYF. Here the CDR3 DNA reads TGTGCCAGCAGCCCCCAGCGGAACACCATATATTTT.